Presented here are 6 T cell receptor beta chains from one specimen sequenced in a study of blood T cell repertoires in COVID-19 (TCRdb year 2020). The library was generated by the immunoSEQ multiplex PCR assay. TCRdb obtained this table from immuneACCESS and retained in-frame rearrangements with V and J assigned. These tables miss some clones; where compared with another copy, unresolved V genes account for less than half of the shortfall, and the remainder is unexplained. The sample table contains some 150,000 clones; only one count was recorded for around 86% of them. About 1.6% of the sample belongs to the ten largest clones. Sequenced material: peripheral blood. The receptors derive from a human donor in a cohort sampled during active COVID-19.

This chain connects TRBV19 to TRBJ1-2; D gene unclear. CDR1 and CDR2 from the germline V gene are LNHDA and SQIVND (reference sequence). With 7 bases removed from V and 4 bases from J, the gap between germline ends came to 13 bases. This CDR3 has 13 residues. CDR3 nucleotides: TGTGCCAGTATGGCAGCCACGGGCTATGGCTACACCTTC. Translated: CASMAATGYGYTF.

The chain couples TRBV20-1 to TRBJ2-3, with 10 bases lining up with TRBD2. Germline-derived CDR1 and CDR2 are DFQATT and SNEGSKA (reference sequence). This CDR3 comprises 14 residues. Trimming took 3 bases from V and 4 from J; bases not matched to a gene: 4. The CDR3, as DNA: TGCAGTGCTAGTCAGCGGGAGGGGGCAGATACGCAGTATTTT. Its translation is CSASQREGADTQYF.

This clone was seen only once. The chain joins TRBV19 to TRBJ2-7; 8 nucleotides match TRBD1. V shed 5 bases, J shed 0 bases, and the junction held 6 bases outside the gene matches. CDR3 size: 15 residues. Germline V gives CDR1 LNHDA, CDR2 SQIVND (reference sequence). CDR3 sequence reads: CASSPQGAGSYEQYF. CDR3 nucleotide sequence: TGTGCCAGTAGTCCGCAGGGGGCTGGCTCCTACGAGCAGTACTTC.

This rearrangement joins TRBV3-1 (or the pseudogene TRBV3-2) to TRBJ1-3; no clear D. This CDR3 contains 14 residues. Germline V gene sequence: CDR1 LGHDT, CDR2 YNNKEL (reference sequence). V was pared by 5 bases and J by 0 bases, with 8 bases between. In nucleotides, the CDR3 is TGTGCCAGCAGCGAGGGCCCCTCTGGAAACACCATATATTTT. Encoded protein: CASSEGPSGNTIYF.

The chain carries TRBV19 and TRBJ1-2, with 7 bases lining up with TRBD1. Losses at the gene ends were 5 bases for V and 5 bases for J; bases not matched to a gene: 11. CDR3 size: 15 residues. Germline loops: CDR1 LNHDA, CDR2 SQIVND (reference sequence). The CDR3 reads CASSPSDRILYGYTF. The CDR3 nucleotides read TGTGCCAGTAGTCCTTCGGACAGGATCTTGTATGGCTACACCTTC.

The rearrangement uses TRBV28 and TRBJ1-1, with 8 bases identical to TRBD1. Germline V gene data show CDR1 as MDHEN and CDR2 as SYDVKM. There are 14 residues in the CDR3. The V segment lost 7 bases and the J segment 5 bases; nucleotides outside the gene matches: 9. The CDR3 nucleotides are TGTGCCAGCACCAGCGACAGGGGATGGACTGAAGCTTTCTTT. Its protein is CASTSDRGWTEAFF. Drawing the rest from reference TRBV28 and TRBJ1-1, the complete variable domain is DVKVTQSSRYLVKRTGEKVFLECVQDMDHENMFWYRQDPGLGLRLIYFSYDVKMKEKGDIPEGYSVSREKKERFSLILESASTNQTSMYLCASTSDRGWTEAFFGQGTRLTVV.